Listed below are T cell receptor beta chains from one sample, sequenced in a study of T cell changes during pregnancy in multiple sclerosis. The data were produced by immunoSEQ multiplex PCR, yet TCRdb's version contains in-frame clones alone and is incomplete. The sample has 40,000 or so clones, 92% seen once. The specimen comprised CD8+ T cells from peripheral blood mononuclear cells, sampled in the first trimester of pregnancy. The receptor source for this set is a female donor with multiple sclerosis, enrolled in a pregnancy study. Both conserved end residues are part of each CDR3. The D gene is left open where the match is weak. Rows give clone size only sometimes, using once, few, many, or a class for an expanded clone.

TRBJ1-6 | NA | 15 | TRBV27 | TRBD1 | TGTGCCAGCAGTACCCGGACAGGATCTAATTCACCCCTCCACTTT | CASSTRTGSNSPLHF
TRBJ1-4 | NA | 16 | TRBV19 | NA | TGTGCCAGTACCAATACAGGGAGTGCAACTAATGAAAAACTGTTTTTT | CASTNTGSATNEKLFF
TRBJ1-2 | NA | 17 | TRBV11-3 | NA | TGTGCCAGCAGCCCGCCAGGGAGGGGGTTAGCTAACTATGGCTACACCTTC | CASSPPGRGLANYGYTF
TRBJ2-1 | few | 16 | TRBV7-6 | TRBD1 | TGTGCCAGCAGCTTAGAAGGGGGCTCCTACTACAATGAGCAGTTCTTC | CASSLEGGSYYNEQFF
TRBJ2-7 | once | 15 | TRBV5-1 | TRBD1 | TGCGCCAGCACCTTGGATGGGACAGCATCCTACGAGCAGTACTTC | CASTLDGTASYEQYF
TRBJ1-5 | NA | 15 | TRBV2 | NA | TGTGCCAGCAGTGCTCCCCCCCGAGGCAATCAGCCCCAGCATTTT | CASSAPPRGNQPQHF
TRBJ1-4 | once | 14 | TRBV13 | TRBD1 | TGTGCCAGCAGCCAGAGCAGGGGGTTGGAAAAACTGTTTTTT | CASSQSRGLEKLFF
TRBJ2-1 | NA | 13 | TRBV29-1 | TRBD2 | TGCAGCGTTTTAGCGGGGGGGTACAATGAGCAGTTCTTC | CSVLAGGYNEQFF
TRBJ1-2 | NA | 14 | TRBV2 | NA | TGTGCCAGCAGTGAAAATCCGCCGGGCTATGGCTACACCTTC | CASSENPPGYGYTF
TRBJ2-7 | NA | 14 | TRBV7-9 | NA | TGTGCCAGCAGCTTGGAGGGCCGCCGCTCCGAGCAGTACTTC | CASSLEGRRSEQYF
TRBJ2-2 | NA | 14 | TRBV30 | NA | TGTGCCTGGAGCTCGGTATCGAACACCGGGGAGCTGTTTTTT | CAWSSVSNTGELFF
TRBJ1-2 | NA | 11 | TRBV10-3 | NA | TGTGCCACTTTAGCGGACTATGGCTACACCTTC | CATLADYGYTF
TRBJ2-5 | once | 20 | TRBV1 | NA | TGCACCAGCAGCCAAACAGCGACTAGCGGGGGGCGAGGGGTATCAGAGACCCAGTACTTC | CTSSQTATSGGRGVSETQYF
TRBJ1-1 | NA | 15 | TRBV5-6 | NA | TGTGCCAGCAGCTTGGAGTGGGCAGAGAACACTGAAGCTTTCTTT | CASSLEWAENTEAFF
TRBJ2-7 | NA | 13 | TRBV15 | NA | TGTGCCACCAGCACATCTAGGGGATACGAGCAGTACTTC | CATSTSRGYEQYF
TRBJ2-2 | NA | 15 | TRBV19 | NA | TGTGCCAGTAGTTGGACACAGGGTCGAACCGGGGAGCTGTTTTTT | CASSWTQGRTGELFF
TRBJ2-2 | NA | 14 | TRBV6-1 | NA | TGTGCCAGCAGTGAAGGGGCACGCGCCGGGGAGCTGTTTTTT | CASSEGARAGELFF
TRBJ2-1 | medium-sized | 12 | TRBV7-9 | NA | TGTGCCAGCAGCCGGGGCTACAATGAGCAGTTCTTC | CASSRGYNEQFF
TRBJ2-7 | NA | 14 | TRBV13 | TRBD2 | TGTGCCAGCAGCGGGGGGGATCTATCCTACGAGCAGTACTTC | CASSGGDLSYEQYF
TRBJ2-7 | NA | 15 | TRBV5-6 | TRBD2 | TGTGCCAGCAGCTGGACTAGCCGAGGCGTCCACGAGCAGTACTTC | CASSWTSRGVHEQYF
TRBJ2-3 | once | 15 | TRBV27 | NA | TGTGCCAGCCCACCCGGGGATTGGGCTACAGATACGCAGTATTTT | CASPPGDWATDTQYF
TRBJ2-1 | NA | 14 | TRBV4-1 | TRBD2 | TGCGCCAGCAGCCCGCGGGAGTTTCGAGATGAGCAGTTCTTC | CASSPREFRDEQFF
TRBJ2-3 | NA | 15 | TRBV6-5 | TRBD1 | TGTGCCAGCAGACAGTGGACAGGGAGCACAGATACGCAGTATTTT | CASRQWTGSTDTQYF
TRBJ1-2 | NA | 15 | TRBV7-4 | NA | TGTGCCAGCAGCTTAGTCGGGGATACGTCAAATGGCTACACCTTC | CASSLVGDTSNGYTF
TRBJ2-5 | NA | 11 | TRBV11-2 | NA | TGTGCCAGCAGCACCCACAGGATCCAGTACTTC | CASSTHRIQYF
TRBJ1-2 | once | 14 | TRBV14 | NA | TGTGCCAGCAGCCTCGACGGGGTGAACTATGGCTACACCTTC | CASSLDGVNYGYTF
TRBJ1-6 | few | 15 | TRBV19 | TRBD1 | TGTGCCAGTACGGGCTGGGGGACAGGGAGTTCACCCCTCCACTTT | CASTGWGTGSSPLHF
TRBJ1-1 | NA | 16 | TRBV27 | NA | TGTGCCAGCAGTTTTTCCCGGGGAGAGGCGGACACTGAAGCTTTCTTT | CASSFSRGEADTEAFF
TRBJ1-2 | NA | 14 | TRBV9 | TRBD1 | TGTGCCAGCAGCGCAGGACAGGGCCACTATGGCTACACCTTC | CASSAGQGHYGYTF
TRBJ1-4 | NA | 14 | TRBV6-4 | TRBD1 | TGTGCCAGCAGTGCCGGGACAGGGGACGAAAAACTGTTTTTT | CASSAGTGDEKLFF